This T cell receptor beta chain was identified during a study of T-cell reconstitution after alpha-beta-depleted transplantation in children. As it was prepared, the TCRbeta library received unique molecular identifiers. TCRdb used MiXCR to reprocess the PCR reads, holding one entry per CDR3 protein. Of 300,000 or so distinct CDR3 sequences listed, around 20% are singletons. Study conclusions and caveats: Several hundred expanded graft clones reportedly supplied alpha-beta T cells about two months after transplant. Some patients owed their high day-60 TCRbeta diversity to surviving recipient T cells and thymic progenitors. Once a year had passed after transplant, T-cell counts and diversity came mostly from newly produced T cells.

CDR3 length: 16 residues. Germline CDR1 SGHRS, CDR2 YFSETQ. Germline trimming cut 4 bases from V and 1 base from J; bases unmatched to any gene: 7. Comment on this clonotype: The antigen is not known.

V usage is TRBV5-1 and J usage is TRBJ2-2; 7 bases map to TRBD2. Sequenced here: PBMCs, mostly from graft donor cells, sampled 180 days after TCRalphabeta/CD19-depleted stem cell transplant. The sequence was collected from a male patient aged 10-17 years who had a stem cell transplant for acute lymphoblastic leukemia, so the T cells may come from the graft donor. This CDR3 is CASSPFTSVNTGELFF. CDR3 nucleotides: TGCGCCAGCAGCCCATTTACTAGCGTGAACACCGGGGAGCTGTTTTTT. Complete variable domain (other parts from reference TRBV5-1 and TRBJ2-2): KAGVTQTPRYLIKTRGQQVTLSCSPISGHRSVSWYQQTPGQGLQFLFEYFSETQRNKGNFPGRFSGRQFSNSRSEMNVSTLELGDSALYLCASSPFTSVNTGELFFGEGSRLTVL.